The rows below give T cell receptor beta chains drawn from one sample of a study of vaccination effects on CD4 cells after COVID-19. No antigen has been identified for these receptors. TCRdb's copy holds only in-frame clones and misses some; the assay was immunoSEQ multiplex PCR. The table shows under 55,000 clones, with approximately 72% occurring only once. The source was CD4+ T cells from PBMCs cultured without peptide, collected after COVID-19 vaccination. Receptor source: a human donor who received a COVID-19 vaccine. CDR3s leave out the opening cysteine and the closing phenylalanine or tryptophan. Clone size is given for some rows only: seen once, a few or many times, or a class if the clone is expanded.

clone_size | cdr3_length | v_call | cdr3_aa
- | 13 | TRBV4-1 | ASSQESSNNQPQH
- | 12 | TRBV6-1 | ASSEGTLNEKLF
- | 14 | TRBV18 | ASSPRQGTHNSPLH
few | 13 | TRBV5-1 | ASSLVGGFSYEQY
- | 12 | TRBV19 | ASSRTGYGNTIY
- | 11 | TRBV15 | ATSRDKGLGYT
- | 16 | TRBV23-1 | ASSADYRGPQRAYEQY
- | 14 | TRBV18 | ASSPVVWNMNTEAF
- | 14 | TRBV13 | ASSLVGSLAKNIQY
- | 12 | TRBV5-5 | ASSRGLADNEQF
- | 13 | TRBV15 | ATSSTLLEYNEQF
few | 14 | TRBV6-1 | ASSEAQGGQYSPLH
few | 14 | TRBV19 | ASSTAGTHRGSEQF
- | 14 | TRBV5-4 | ASSLGAILADNEQF
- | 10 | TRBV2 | ASALTDTEAF
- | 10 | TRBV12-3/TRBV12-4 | ASSWRHQPQH
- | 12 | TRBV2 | ASTGLDNSYEQY
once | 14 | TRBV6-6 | ASSKPGTSGPYEQY
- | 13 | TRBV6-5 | ASSYSGTRGWPQH
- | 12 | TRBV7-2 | ASSSRQGGNIQY
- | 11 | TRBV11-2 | ASSFSRDTEAF